This T cell receptor beta chain was recovered during a study of long-term antiretroviral therapy in people with HIV. The length of the CDR3 is 15 residues. The V and J ends lost 3 bases and 9 bases respectively, with 18 bases between them. Germline assignment: CDR1 SGHTA and CDR2 FQGNSA. The libraries were made with immunoSEQ v3.0 at survey level. TCRdb's copy holds only in-frame clones and misses some; the assay was immunoSEQ multiplex PCR. The sample lists approximately 22,000 clones, around four fifths occurring once. Sequencing used unsorted PBMCs, obtained 1.9 years after starting antiretroviral therapy. The V gene is TRBV7-2, the J gene TRBJ2-1; maybe TRBD2 (5 bases). The sequence was obtained from a woman aged 45-65 years with HIV. The CDR3 bases are TGTGCCAGCAGCTTCAGGTCTAGCCCCCACGGTGAGCAGTTCTTC. Translated: CASSFRSSPHGEQFF.